The 4 T cell receptor beta chains given below trace back to one sample, sequenced in a study of cytomegalovirus exposure and HLA in healthy donors. Generated by immunoSEQ multiplex PCR, the TCRdb table keeps only in-frame clones and is missing some. The repertoire holds about 250,000 clones, about 90% seen once, with 12% in the top ten. Specimen: PBMCs. The receptors here all came from a man between 18 and 29 years old in good health and CMV-seropositive.

This chain connects TRBV4-1 to TRBJ2-1; 12 bases agree with TRBD1. Looked up from germline, CDR1 is MGHRA and CDR2 is YSYEKL. Trimming took 4 bases from V and 2 from J; bases not matched to a gene: 3. The CDR3 spans 16 residues. CDR3 protein: CASSLGTGGAYNEQFF. CDR3 bases: TGCGCCAGCAGCCTAGGGACAGGGGGCGCCTACAATGAGCAGTTCTTC.

J is TRBJ1-5 and V is TRBV5-6, with D perhaps TRBD1 (5 bases). V lost 6 bases and J lost 7, with 17 bases in between. Germline V CDR1 and CDR2: SGHDT, YYEEEE. This CDR3 contains 14 residues. The CDR3 DNA reads as TGTGCCAGCACCCTCGGACGAAGGGACCAGCCCCAGCATTTT. This codes for CASTLGRRDQPQHF.

J is TRBJ2-1 and V is TRBV6-1; 13 bases fit TRBD2. The V and J ends lost 6 bases and 8 bases, in that order; junction bases with no gene match: 7. The germline V gene has CDR1 MNHNS and CDR2 SASEGT. The CDR3 is made up of 15 amino acids. The DNA of the CDR3 is TGTGCCAGCAGCCAAGGACTAGCGGGAGTCGATGAGCAGTTCTTC. Protein: CASSQGLAGVDEQFF.

The CDR3: CAISKEERDEQFF. Written as DNA, the CDR3 is TGTGCCATCAGTAAAGAGGAGCGGGATGAGCAGTTCTTC. The chain uses TRBV10-3 and TRBJ2-1, with D possibly matching TRBD2 (6 bases). The CDR3 has 13 residues. Looked up from germline, CDR1 is ENHRY and CDR2 is SYGVKD. The V gene lost 5 bases and the J gene lost 8 bases, with 13 bases spanning the gap.